This T cell receptor beta chain is drawn from a study of blood T cell repertoires in COVID-19. Overall study: The United States, Italy and Spain supplied acute and convalescent COVID-19 samples. From T cells, B-cell-depleted T cells, or PBMCs came the material, which was cDNA or gDNA.

Per the study methods: Estimation of nucleated cell counts relied on the amplification of reference gene primers. The repertoire was sequenced with immunoSEQ multiplex PCR; TCRdb's copy has only in-frame clones and lacks some. The V and J calls and the clone size are those of that table, but D and trimming were determined from the DNA. Of hundreds of thousands of clones listed, more than 65% are singletons. This CDR3 is 14 amino acids long. Trimming removed 0 bases from V and 6 bases from J; junction bases left unmatched: 0. Germline loops: CDR1 MNHNY, CDR2 SVGAGI (reference sequence). This clone was recorded at least ten times.

The chain uses TRBV6-6 and TRBJ2-2; 8 nucleotides match TRBD1. This sequence was found in a woman aged 35 to 49 with active or convalescent COVID-19. The material sequenced was peripheral blood. The CDR3 reads CASSYSTGAGELFF. The CDR3, as DNA: TGTGCCAGCAGTTACTCGACAGGGGCCGGGGAGCTGTTTTTT.